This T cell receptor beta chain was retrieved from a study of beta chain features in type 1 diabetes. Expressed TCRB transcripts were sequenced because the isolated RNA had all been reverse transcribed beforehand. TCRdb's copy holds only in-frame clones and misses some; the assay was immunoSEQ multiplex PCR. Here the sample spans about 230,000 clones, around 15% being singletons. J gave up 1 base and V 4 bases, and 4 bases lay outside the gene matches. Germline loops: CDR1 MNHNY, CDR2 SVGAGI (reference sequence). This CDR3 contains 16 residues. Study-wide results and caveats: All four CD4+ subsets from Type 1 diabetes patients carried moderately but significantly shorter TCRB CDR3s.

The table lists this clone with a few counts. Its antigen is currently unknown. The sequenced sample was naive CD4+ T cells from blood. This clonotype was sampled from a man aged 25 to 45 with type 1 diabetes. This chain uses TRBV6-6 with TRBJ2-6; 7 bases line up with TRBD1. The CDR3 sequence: CASSSTGQSGANVLTF. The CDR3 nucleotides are TGTGCCAGCAGTTCCACGGGACAGTCTGGGGCCAACGTCCTGACTTTC.